The present TCR beta chain was sequenced within a study of T-cell memory formation after mild COVID-19 (dated by TCRdb to about 2021). In the study overall: TCR sequence clusters from the two donors were largely donor specific. Longitudinal TCRalpha and TCRbeta repertoire sequencing tracked T-cell clones expanding and contracting after mild COVID-19 in two donors. Two young, previously healthy adult volunteers made up the cohort, one male and one female. What the authors observed across the whole study: Only a couple of mild cases were covered in the study, and larger cohorts including severe cases with pre-infection samples were considered necessary. Clones that contracted from day 15 to 85 showed balanced CD4/CD8 phenotypes, whereas a second wave of clones that expanded from day 15 to 37 leaned towards CD4+. Contracting CD4+ clones turned up mainly in the CM and EM memory subsets, whereas EMRA was where CD8+ clones were enriched. Some responding clones were found in pre-infection memory, which suggests that pre-existing cross-reactive memory T cells took part in the SARS-CoV-2 response. SARS-CoV-2 specificity of the second-wave clones peaking on day 37 was not confirmed.

About this clonotype: Its antigen remains undetermined. The record has no base qualities; no much larger clone is one base away.

The listed sequencing device is Illumina NovaSeq 6000. Using 5'RACE with constant-segment primers, TCRalpha and TCRbeta cDNA libraries were constructed, with sample barcodes and unique molecular identifiers added in the process. Trizol reagent was used to extract RNA from every sample. The libraries were amplified in two PCR steps, and the second step added a second sample barcode and Illumina TruSeq adapters. The libraries were sequenced on an Illumina NovaSeq using 2 x 150 bp paired-end reads. Per the original workflow: The reads were demultiplexed and collapsed into UMI-guided consensus sequences using migec v1.2.7. Using mixcr v2.1.11, the UMI consensuses were aligned to TRA and TRB V and J templates and assembled into clonotypes. A clonotype was counted as expanded or contracted only if both edgeR and NoisET called the change significant, with noise models trained on biological replicates. For edgeR calls, the thresholds were a false discovery rate-adjusted p below 0.01 and a log2 fold-change of 1. As an exploratory analysis of dynamics, max-normalized trajectories of the 1000 most abundant clonotypes were examined by PCA with hierarchical clustering. The CD4 or CD8 phenotype of responding clones was assigned using the separately sequenced CD4+ and CD8+ repertoires. The public reads were quality trimmed at Q25 with fastp and then assembled into clones with MiXCR by TCRdb, keeping productive beta chains. Records with the same CDR3 protein are collapsed into one entry carrying the most frequent genes and DNA. V and J calls and clone size were set by TCRdb, not the authors. This sample holds under 250,000 distinct CDR3 sequences; over 8.5% were observed only once. The ten largest clones represent roughly a fifth of the sample.

Ficoll-Paque density gradient centrifugation was used to isolate PBMCs. Material for sequencing was PBMCs or a T cell subset sorted from them (not recorded which). The origin of this receptor is a man aged 18 to 35 who had mild COVID-19 (a few samples of this study predate the infection). The sample titles of this study are shuffled in the database, so cell type and time point are left out; the donor was told from shared clones.

The CDR3 region reads CASSLVPGSYGYTF. The DNA is TGCGCCAGCAGCTTGGTCCCAGGCAGCTATGGCTACACCTTC. The rearranged chain carries TRBV5-1 and TRBJ1-2; the D gene is not confidently resolved. The junction carries 10 bases between V and J, which are trimmed by 0 bases and 4 bases respectively. CDR1 is given as SGHRS and CDR2 as YFSETQ, both from the germline V gene. The CDR3 numbers 14 residues from cysteine through phenylalanine. Only the CDR3 part of the read is kept: 42 bases, read in frame from the first base.